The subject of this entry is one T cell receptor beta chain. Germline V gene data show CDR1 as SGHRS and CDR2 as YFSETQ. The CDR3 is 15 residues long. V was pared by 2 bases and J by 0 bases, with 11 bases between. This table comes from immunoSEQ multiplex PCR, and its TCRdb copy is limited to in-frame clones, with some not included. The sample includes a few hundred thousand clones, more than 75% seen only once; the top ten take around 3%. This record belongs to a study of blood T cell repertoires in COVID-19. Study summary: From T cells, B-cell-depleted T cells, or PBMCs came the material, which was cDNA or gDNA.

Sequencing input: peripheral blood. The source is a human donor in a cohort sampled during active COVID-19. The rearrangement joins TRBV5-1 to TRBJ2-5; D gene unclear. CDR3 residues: CASSFTSNHQETQYF. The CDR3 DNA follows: TGCGCCAGCAGCTTCACATCAAACCACCAAGAGACCCAGTACTTC.